A single sample is the source of the 15 T cell receptor beta chains below, sequenced in a study of control samples from healthy donors and cancer patients (TCRdb year 2020). Libraries were made using the immunoSEQ multiplex PCR assay. This is the immuneACCESS table as TCRdb keeps it, with only in-frame sequences that have V and J called. A part of the clones is gone; compared with another copy, unresolved V genes explain less than half, and the rest is unexplained. In all, the sample holds around 120,000 clones, and about 92% of those were seen once. Together, the top ten hold 1.5% to 2% of the sample. Sequenced input: PBMCs. The receptors were sampled from a man in his fifties or sixties with head and neck cancer.

The chain recombines TRBV2 with TRBJ1-2; 7 positions match TRBD1. With V trimmed by 7 bases and J by 8 bases, 7 bases remained unmatched. The CDR3 covers 12 residues. CDR1 and CDR2 from the germline V gene are SNHLY and FYNNEI. The CDR3 is CASKRQGDGYTF. The CDR3 DNA follows: TGTGCCAGCAAGAGGCAGGGGGACGGCTACACCTTC. Supplemented by reference TRBV2 and TRBJ1-2, the full variable domain reads EPEVTQTPSHQVTQMGQEVILRCVPISNHLYFYWYRQILGQKVEFLVSFYNNEISEKSEIFDDQFSVERPDGSNFTLKIRSTKLEDSAMYFCASKRQGDGYTFGSGTRLTVV.

The rearrangement joins TRBV7-8 to TRBJ2-5, with TRBD1 identical over 9 bases. The CDR3 sequence is 14 residues long. Looked up from germline, CDR1 is SGHVS and CDR2 is FQNEAQ. V shed 5 bases and J 2 bases; nucleotides not matched to a gene: 3. CDR3 in amino acids: CASSRDRGQETQYF. The CDR3 nucleotides are TGTGCCAGCAGCCGAGACAGGGGGCAAGAGACCCAGTACTTC. The full variable domain, rest sourced from reference TRBV7-8 and TRBJ2-5, is GAGVSQSPRYKVAKRGQDVALRCDPISGHVSLFWYQQALGQGPEFLTYFQNEAQLDKSGLPSDRFFAERPEGSVSTLKIQRTQQEDSAVYLCASSRDRGQETQYFGPGTRLLVL.

The J gene is TRBJ2-1, the V gene TRBV6-6; TRBD1 might be the D (6 bases). The CDR3 totals 16 residues. The germline gives CDR1 MNHNY, CDR2 SVGAGI (reference sequence). V lost 7 bases, J lost 7 bases, and 23 bases lay in between. The CDR3 spells CASNDGQGPLLNEQFF. CDR3 bases: TGTGCCAGCAACGACGGGCAGGGGCCGCTTCTAAATGAGCAGTTCTTC.

The chain has TRBV7-3 and TRBJ2-3; no clear D. Germline values: CDR1 SGHTA, CDR2 FQGTGA. V lost 5 bases to trimming and J lost 0 bases, with 9 bases between them. This CDR3 has 14 residues. The CDR3 sequence is CASSVSRSTDTQYF. As DNA, the CDR3 is TGTGCCAGCAGCGTATCTAGGAGCACAGATACGCAGTATTTT.

The chain is built from TRBV7-2 and TRBJ1-4; D remains unclear. CDR1 and CDR2 (germline): SGHTA, FQGNSA. Trimming took off 1 base at V and 7 bases at J, with 7 bases between the two ends. CDR3 size: 13 residues. CDR3 protein: CASSLVSGEKLFF. CDR3 sequence (DNA): TGTGCCAGCAGCTTAGTCAGCGGTGAAAAACTGTTTTTT.

The chain employs TRBV5-1 and TRBJ2-1; no reliable D call. Trimming left V 3 bases short and J 9 bases short, with 16 bases between. CDR3 length: 14 amino acids. Germline CDR1 SGHRS, CDR2 YFSETQ. This CDR3 reads CASSSPDSPSEQFF. Here the CDR3 DNA reads TGCGCCAGCAGCTCCCCTGACTCCCCCAGTGAGCAGTTCTTC. The full variable domain, completed using reference TRBV5-1 and TRBJ2-1, is KAGVTQTPRYLIKTRGQQVTLSCSPISGHRSVSWYQQTPGQGLQFLFEYFSETQRNKGNFPGRFSGRQFSNSRSEMNVSTLELGDSALYLCASSSPDSPSEQFFGPGTRLTVL.

The J gene is TRBJ2-4, the V gene TRBV7-2; 14 bases map to TRBD2. Per germline, CDR1 SGHTA and CDR2 FQGNSA. V was clipped by 2 bases and J by 3 bases; unmatched bases: 3. The CDR3 runs 17 residues. The CDR3 sequence is CASSLRLAGGHKNIQYF. CDR3 in DNA: TGTGCCAGCAGCTTAAGACTAGCGGGGGGGCACAAAAACATTCAGTACTTC.

The chain has TRBV7-8 and TRBJ2-1, with a possible D match to TRBD2 (5 bases). The CDR3 sequence is 15 residues long. Deletions cut 1 base from V and 7 bases from J, with 14 bases between. Germline V gene sequence: CDR1 SGHVS, CDR2 FQNEAQ. Here the CDR3 DNA reads TGTGCCAGCAGCTTAGAATCTTTGGACTGGAATGAGCAGTTCTTC. It specifies CASSLESLDWNEQFF.

The chain uses TRBV2 and TRBJ1-2; D perhaps matches TRBD1 (5 bases). CDR3 size: 13 residues. The V end lost 10 bases, the J end lost 8 bases, and 20 bases lay between the germline ends. Germline loops: CDR1 SNHLY, CDR2 FYNNEI. CDR3 in DNA: TGTGCCACCAGCCCCAGCCAGGGCGGGGGCTACACCTTC. Protein sequence: CATSPSQGGGYTF.

This clone was observed a single time. This chain uses TRBV6-1 with TRBJ2-5; D unclear. V was cut by 1 base and J by 4 bases, with 13 bases left in between. Per germline, CDR1 MNHNS and CDR2 SASEGT. This CDR3 is 15 amino acids long. For the CDR3, the DNA is TGTGCCAGCAGTGAAGGGTTTTCACCGGGAGAGACCCAGTACTTC. Protein sequence: CASSEGFSPGETQYF.

This clone came up once. This chain connects TRBV4-3 to TRBJ1-1; 7 bases agree with TRBD1. Germline trimming cut 2 bases from V and 12 bases from J; bases unmatched to any gene: 12. This CDR3 is 14 amino acids long. From germline, CDR1 is LGHNA and CDR2 YSLEER. CDR3 sequence (DNA): TGCGCCAGCAGCCAAACCCTGGTCCGGGACAGTCCTTTCTTT. As protein: CASSQTLVRDSPFF.

CDR3 sequence: CASSPLSRRVGNTIYF. The CDR3 coding sequence is TGCGCCAGCAGCCCACTATCCCGTAGGGTCGGAAACACCATATATTTT. The V and J genes are TRBV4-1 and TRBJ1-3; D is uncertain. The CDR3 is 16 residues long. The germline V gene has CDR1 MGHRA and CDR2 YSYEKL. The V end was cut by 4 bases, the J end by 4 bases, with 17 bases between.

The chain links TRBV6-2 or TRBV6-3 to TRBJ2-5; D is undetermined. This CDR3 contains 14 residues. Trimming left V 2 bases short and J 5 bases short, with 12 bases between. The germline gives CDR1 MNHEY, CDR2 SVGEGT. CDR3 DNA: TGTGCCAGCAGTTACCCCAGAGACGCGGAGACCCAGTACTTC. This encodes CASSYPRDAETQYF.

The rearrangement links TRBV18 to TRBJ1-5, with D possibly TRBD1 on 6 matching bases. V was clipped by 6 bases and J by 2 bases, with 20 bases between them. The CDR3 consists of 17 residues. Germline values: CDR1 KGHSH, CDR2 LQKENI. CDR3 sequence: CASSLQGGMGGNQPQHF. In nucleotides, the CDR3 is TGTGCCAGCTCCCTCCAAGGGGGGATGGGAGGCAATCAGCCCCAGCATTTT.

The rearrangement uses TRBV13 and TRBJ2-2; D may correspond to TRBD1 or TRBD2 (6 bases each). Deletions cut 0 bases from V and 2 bases from J, with 10 bases between. The CDR3 sequence is 16 residues long. CDR1 and CDR2 from the germline V gene are PRHDT and FYEKMQ (reference sequence). CDR3 amino acids: CASSLGGGPNTGELFF. The CDR3 DNA is TGTGCCAGCAGCTTAGGCGGGGGCCCTAACACCGGGGAGCTGTTTTTT.